Sequencing of this T cell receptor beta chain was carried out in a study of early stage breast cancer tumors. Study details: Most invasive tumors, about 70% of the 16, were ER+/PR+/HER2-.

TCRdb's table, derived via immunoSEQ multiplex PCR, lists solely in-frame clones and lacks some. The table has 40,000 to 60,000 clones, around 80% seen once. Trimming removed 4 bases from V and 7 bases from J, with 22 bases in between. Germline CDR1 reads MNHEY; CDR2 reads SVGAGI. This CDR3 has 16 residues. The source is a person in their 40s with breast cancer. Sequences were obtained from blood. V usage is TRBV6-5 and J usage is TRBJ1-1; D might be TRBD1 (5 bases). The CDR3 spells CASSSMRGVKEGEAFF. The CDR3 DNA reads TGTGCCAGCAGTTCGATGCGGGGGGTGAAAGAGGGTGAAGCTTTCTTT.